Below, one TCR beta chain is given with its context. Sequenced by immunoSEQ multiplex PCR; TCRdb stores in-frame clones only, minus some. This sample has 3,500 to 4,000 clones, with 60% to 80% found just once. These data belong to a study of T cells after posttransplantation cyclophosphamide. The sample consisted of memory CD8+ T cells sorted from blood. This clonotype originated in a man aged 30-40 years in good health and a related stem cell transplant donor.

The CDR3, as DNA: TGCGCCAGCAGTCCCCTAGAGGGCTTCAATGAGCAGTTCTTC. It translates to CASSPLEGFNEQFF. The chain employs TRBV4-1 and TRBJ2-1; tentatively, D is TRBD2 (5 bases). The V end was cut by 6 bases, the J end by 6 bases, with 15 bases between. The CDR3 loop spans 14 amino acids. Germline values: CDR1 MGHRA, CDR2 YSYEKL.